This entry lists 16 T cell receptor beta chains sequenced from one sample in a study of beta chain features in type 1 diabetes. Their antigens are not known. Study outcomes and limitations: Shorter TCRB CDR3s, moderately but significantly so, were found in Type 1 diabetes patients in all four CD4+ subsets.

Every isolated RNA sample was fully reverse transcribed, so sequencing captured expressed TCRB transcripts. Assay used: immunoSEQ multiplex PCR; TCRdb lists only in-frame clones, some missing. This repertoire shows some 200,000 clones, 15% to 20% found once; its top ten account for more than 0.075%. Input material: naive CD4+ T cells from blood. The receptors were gathered from a young man with type 1 diabetes.

The rearrangement uses TRBV29-1 and TRBJ2-5; D gene unclear. There are 13 residues in the CDR3. Trimming took 8 bases from V and 5 from J, leaving 18 bases between them. Germline V gene sequence: CDR1 SQVTM, CDR2 ANQGSEA. CDR3 DNA sequence: TGCAGCATTTCGACAAACCAAAGGGAGACCCAGTACTTC. Its translation: CSISTNQRETQYF.

The J gene is TRBJ2-5, the V gene TRBV30; possibly TRBD1 for D (5 bases). The CDR3 extends over 12 amino acids. Germline lookup yields CDR1 GTSNPN and CDR2 SVGIG (reference sequence). V dropped 1 base and J dropped 4 bases, with 7 bases sitting between them. The CDR3 DNA sequence: TGTGCCTGGAGTGGGGGCGGAGAGACCCAGTACTTC. It encodes CAWSGGGETQYF.

The rearrangement uses TRBV6-1 and TRBJ2-1; a weak D match, TRBD2 (6 bases). The CDR3 is 16 residues long. V lost 2 bases to trimming and J lost 5 bases, with 16 bases between them. Germline lookup yields CDR1 MNHNS and CDR2 SASEGT. The CDR3 nucleotides read TGTGCCAGCAGTGAATGGCGTAGCGGAATAAACAATGAGCAGTTCTTC. This gives the protein CASSEWRSGINNEQFF.

This clone was recorded a few times. The chain has TRBV7-9 and TRBJ1-2; perhaps TRBD1 as D (5 bases). Germline CDR1 is SEHNR and CDR2 is FQNEAQ (reference sequence). V dropped 4 bases and J dropped 7 bases, with 16 bases sitting between them. The length of the CDR3 is 14 residues. CDR3 in amino acids: CASSSYQGTGGYTF. The CDR3 region has the DNA TGTGCCAGCAGCTCCTATCAGGGTACCGGTGGCTACACCTTC.

Comment on this clone: The sample holds other DNA sequences that translate to the same CDR3. The CDR3 DNA is TGTGCCAGCAGCTTAGGGGGTCGGGCCTACGAGCAGTACTTC. Protein product: CASSLGGRAYEQYF. This chain joins TRBV7-2 and TRBJ2-7; unclear D gene. Between the trimmed V and J ends, which lost 1 base and 2 bases, there was a span of 9 bases. There are 14 residues in the CDR3. CDR1 SGHTA and CDR2 FQGNSA come from the germline V gene.

V is TRBV19 and J is TRBJ2-7; 7 nucleotides align to TRBD1. CDR3 size: 16 residues. Germline assignment: CDR1 LNHDA and CDR2 SQIVND (reference sequence). Trimming at V came to 0 bases and at J to 1 base, leaving 6 bases not matched to a gene. CDR3 sequence reads: CASSIDTGQLSYEQYF. In DNA, the CDR3 is TGTGCCAGTAGTATAGATACGGGACAGCTATCCTACGAGCAGTACTTC.

This chain connects TRBV7-9 to TRBJ2-3, with 8 bases matching TRBD2. The trim removed 3 bases at V and 4 bases at J, leaving 6 bases unmatched. The CDR3 totals 15 residues. Looked up from germline, CDR1 is SEHNR and CDR2 is FQNEAQ (reference sequence). In DNA, the CDR3 is TGTGCCAGCAGCTTCAGCGGGAGTGGAGCAGATACGCAGTATTTT. As protein: CASSFSGSGADTQYF. Supplemented by reference TRBV7-9 and TRBJ2-3, the full variable domain reads DTGVSQNPRHKITKRGQNVTFRCDPISEHNRLYWYRQTLGQGPEFLTYFQNEAQLEKSRLLSDRFSAERPKGSFSTLEIQRTEQGDSAMYLCASSFSGSGADTQYFGPGTRLTVL.

This clone came up a few times. The chain is built from TRBV11-2 and TRBJ2-7; 12 bases align to TRBD2. The germline V gene encodes CDR1 SGHAT and CDR2 FQNNGV. V lost 4 bases, J lost 5 bases, and 6 bases stayed unmatched. CDR3 length equals 15 residues. CDR3 nucleotides: TGTGCCAGCAGCTCTCGACTAGCGGGAGTTGACGAGCAGTACTTC. This gives the protein CASSSRLAGVDEQYF.

The rearrangement uses TRBV7-2 and TRBJ2-7, with D maybe TRBD1 (6 bases). The CDR3 is made up of 13 amino acids. Germline CDR1 is SGHTA and CDR2 is FQGNSA. Trimming stripped 5 bases from V and 4 bases from J, with 12 bases between. The CDR3 DNA follows: TGTGCCAGCAGCACCCGGGACACTTACGAGCAGTACTTC. It encodes CASSTRDTYEQYF.

Written as DNA, the CDR3 is TGCGCCAGCAGTCAATCTGTTGAGAGACTGAGATTTCCCGGGGAGCTGTTTTTT. It is translated as CASSQSVERLRFPGELFF. The V and J genes are TRBV23-1 and TRBJ2-2; D call uncertain. TRBV23-1 is assigned to the ORF class and has an uncertain function. This CDR3 region has 18 residues. The V end lost 0 bases, the J end lost 6 bases, and 20 bases lay between the germline ends.

Note on this clone: This same CDR3 is encoded by further DNA sequences in the sample. In DNA, the CDR3 is TGTGCCAGCTCACCTCCCGGACAGGGCAAAGAGACCCAGTACTTC. The encoded protein is CASSPPGQGKETQYF. J is TRBJ2-5 and V is TRBV18; 8 nucleotides line up with TRBD1. Germline V CDR1 and CDR2: KGHSH, LQKENI. V lost 3 bases, J lost 3 bases, and 6 bases stayed unmatched. This CDR3 contains 15 residues. The full variable domain, with the rest looked up from reference TRBV18 and TRBJ2-5, is NAGVMQNPRHLVRRRGQEARLRCSPMKGHSHVYWYRQLPEEGLKFMVYLQKENIIDESGMPKERFSAEFPKEGPSILRIQQVVRGDSAAYFCASSPPGQGKETQYFGPGTRLLVL.

This chain links TRBV27 with TRBJ1-1; no reliable D call. Germline V gene lookup returns CDR1 MNHEY and CDR2 SMNVEV (reference sequence). The CDR3 covers 11 residues. V was pared by 3 bases and J by 7 bases, with 6 bases between. The CDR3 reads CASSLWNEAFF. The CDR3 nucleotides are TGTGCCAGCAGTTTGTGGAATGAAGCTTTCTTT.

This chain uses TRBV5-1 with TRBJ1-1; D is ambiguous. V dropped 4 bases and J dropped 4 bases, with 14 bases sitting between them. The germline CDR1 and CDR2 sequences are SGHRS and YFSETQ. CDR3 length equals 14 residues. The chain's CDR3 is CASSLPAAGTEAFF. For the CDR3, the DNA is TGCGCCAGCAGCCTCCCAGCGGCCGGCACTGAAGCTTTCTTT.

V is TRBV4-1 and J is TRBJ2-1; the match to TRBD2 covers 11 bases. V lost 6 bases, J lost 7 bases, and 8 bases stayed unmatched. Germline V gene data show CDR1 as MGHRA and CDR2 as YSYEKL. This CDR3 comprises 15 residues. The DNA for the CDR3 is TGCGCCAGCAGGCAACTAGCGGGAGTATGGAATGAGCAGTTCTTC. This gives the protein CASRQLAGVWNEQFF.

CDR3 amino acids: CASGLAGSKIETQYF. DNA of the CDR3: TGTGCTAGTGGTTTGGCAGGGTCTAAAATCGAGACCCAGTACTTC. This chain connects TRBV12-5 to TRBJ2-5, with D possibly matching TRBD1 (5 bases). The CDR3 is made up of 15 amino acids. Trimming took 1 base from V and 5 from J, leaving 14 bases between them. Germline V gives CDR1 LGHNT, CDR2 FRNRAP.

This clone has only a few counts. This sequence joins TRBV21-1 and TRBJ2-1. TRBV21-1 is a pseudogene locus. The CDR3 totals 12 residues. As DNA, the CDR3 is TGTGCCAGCAGCAAAGAAGGGAACGAGCAGTTCTTC. Amino acids: CASSKEGNEQFF.